What follows are 21 T cell receptor beta chains derived from one specimen sequenced in a study of T cell responses to AZD1222 COVID-19 vaccine. Sequenced by immunoSEQ multiplex PCR; TCRdb stores in-frame clones only, minus some. The sample shows under 150,000 clones, 87% of them seen only once. Sequenced here: peripheral blood, sampled 28 days after the second AZD1222 dose. These receptors were collected from an adult who received the AZD1222 COVID-19 vaccine.

This rearrangement joins TRBV7-3 to TRBJ1-6, with D possibly matching TRBD1 (5 bases). CDR1 SGHTA and CDR2 FQGTGA come from the germline V gene. CDR3 length: 13 residues. The V end lost 7 bases, the J end lost 6 bases, and 10 bases lay between the germline ends. The CDR3 protein is CASTPGPNSPLHF. CDR3 DNA sequence: TGTGCCAGCACTCCAGGGCCTAATTCACCCCTCCACTTT.

The chain combines TRBV11-1 with TRBJ2-1, with 10 bases fitting TRBD2. The CDR3 loop spans 16 amino acids. V lost 4 bases and J lost 11; bases outside the gene matches: 14. Germline V gene sequence: CDR1 SGHAT, CDR2 FQDESV (reference sequence). The CDR3 protein is CASSSRTSGRANKQFF. CDR3 DNA sequence: TGTGCCAGCAGCTCACGGACTAGCGGCCGGGCCAACAAGCAGTTCTTC. Combining the CDR3 with reference TRBV11-1 and TRBJ2-1 gives the whole variable domain EAEVAQSPRYKITEKSQAVAFWCDPISGHATLYWYRQILGQGPELLVQFQDESVVDDSQLPKDRFSAERLKGVDSTLKIQPAELGDSAMYLCASSSRTSGRANKQFFGPGTRLTVL.

This clone turned up a few times. The chain recombines TRBV24-1 with TRBJ2-2, with D uncertain. Trimming removed 3 bases at V and 1 base at J, with 11 bases between. The CDR3 extends over 16 amino acids. Germline V gives CDR1 KGHDR, CDR2 SFDVKD. The CDR3 bases are TGTGCCACCAGTGATCAAAGGACGGGGAACACCGGGGAGCTGTTTTTT. Amino acids: CATSDQRTGNTGELFF.

The chain combines TRBV27 with TRBJ2-1, with D hard to call. Germline values: CDR1 MNHEY, CDR2 SMNVEV (reference sequence). V dropped 5 bases and J dropped 1 base, with 12 bases sitting between them. This CDR3 comprises 15 residues. Here the CDR3 reads CASSNPGKSYNEQFF. The CDR3 DNA reads TGTGCCAGCAGTAATCCAGGCAAATCCTACAATGAGCAGTTCTTC.

The genes are TRBV14 and TRBJ1-6; D not certain. The V end lost 7 bases, the J end lost 4 bases, and 8 bases lay between the germline ends. Germline V CDR1 and CDR2: SGHDN, FVKESK. The CDR3 contains 13 residues. The CDR3 DNA is TGTGCCAGCACCCCCGGTTATAATTCACCCCTCCACTTT. This encodes CASTPGYNSPLHF.

The chain carries TRBV6-2 or TRBV6-3 and TRBJ1-2; no clear D. CDR1 and CDR2 from the germline V gene are MNHEY and SVGEGT. Trimming removed 2 bases at V and 6 bases at J, with 10 bases between. The CDR3 spans 13 residues. This CDR3 is CASSYGGLDGYTF. The CDR3 bases are TGTGCCAGCAGTTACGGAGGGCTCGATGGCTACACCTTC.

The CDR3 DNA follows: TGCAGCGTTGACCGGACGGGGGTCACCGGGGAGCTGTTTTTT. Amino acid sequence: CSVDRTGVTGELFF. The V gene is TRBV29-1, the J gene TRBJ2-2; weak D call: TRBD2 (6 bases). This CDR3 spans 14 amino acids. V gave up 3 bases and J gave up 4 bases, with 12 bases separating them. The V gene's germline CDR1 is SQVTM and CDR2 ANQGSEA.

The chain employs TRBV6-5 and TRBJ1-2; D is uncertain. V lost 7 bases, J lost 7 bases, and 16 bases lay in between. The germline V gene encodes CDR1 MNHEY and CDR2 SVGAGI. This CDR3 has 13 amino acids. The CDR3 here is CASTSAGRSGYTF. CDR3 coding DNA: TGTGCCAGCACCTCCGCGGGGAGGAGTGGCTACACCTTC.

J is TRBJ2-7 and V is TRBV7-2; D not resolved. This CDR3 region has 14 residues. Germline CDR1 is SGHTA and CDR2 is FQGNSA. V lost 1 base and J 0 bases, leaving 7 bases between the germline ends. The CDR3 sequence: CASSLGPGSYEQYF. In DNA form, the CDR3 reads TGTGCCAGCAGCTTAGGTCCAGGCTCCTACGAGCAGTACTTC.

The chain combines TRBV18 with TRBJ2-3; 8 bases fit TRBD1. V was clipped by 3 bases and J by 4 bases; unmatched bases: 6. The CDR3 extends over 15 amino acids. The germline V gene encodes CDR1 KGHSH and CDR2 LQKENI. For the CDR3, the DNA is TGTGCCAGCTCACCCCAGGGGGCTGCGGCAGATACGCAGTATTTT. This gives the protein CASSPQGAAADTQYF.

On this clone: No DNA is shown, since the ends of the CDR3 on it are uncertain; the CDR3 is the one TCRdb lists. J is TRBJ2-1 and V is TRBV12-3 or TRBV12-4; TRBD2, the D gene given by the table, was not confirmed from the DNA. The CDR3 sequence runs 11 residues, both termini included. CDR3 sequence: CASSFAGGSVF.

On this clone itself: This specimen includes other DNA sequences encoding the same CDR3. V usage is TRBV7-2 and J usage is TRBJ1-5; D possibly corresponds to TRBD1 (5 bases). Looked up from germline, CDR1 is SGHTA and CDR2 is FQGNSA. This CDR3 spans 14 amino acids. The V end was cut by 5 bases, the J end by 0 bases, with 8 bases between. CDR3: CASSDRYSNQPQHF. CDR3 DNA sequence: TGTGCCAGCAGCGACAGATATAGCAATCAGCCCCAGCATTTT.

This chain joins TRBV11-2 and TRBJ2-7; D ambiguous. CDR3 length equals 14 residues. Per germline, CDR1 SGHAT and CDR2 FQNNGV. The V gene lost 1 base and the J gene lost 0 bases, with 7 bases spanning the gap. CDR3 in DNA: TGTGCCAGCAGCTTAGGGCTCAACTCCTACGAGCAGTACTTC. It yields the protein CASSLGLNSYEQYF.

This chain connects TRBV6-5 to TRBJ1-1; maybe TRBD1 (5 bases). Germline CDR1 and CDR2: MNHEY and SVGAGI. V was clipped by 8 bases and J by 4 bases, with 20 bases between them. The CDR3 length is 15 residues. The CDR3 DNA follows: TGTGCCAGCTCCCGCCTGGGGGGAGGATCCACTGAAGCTTTCTTT. Amino acid sequence: CASSRLGGGSTEAFF.

The sample holds a few counts of this clone. This chain joins TRBV28 and TRBJ1-2; D gene unclear. The CDR3 consists of 12 residues. The germline gives CDR1 MDHEN, CDR2 SYDVKM. Trimming stripped 6 bases from V and 7 bases from J, with 12 bases between. CDR3 sequence: CASSLRTAGYTF. The CDR3 DNA reads TGTGCCAGCAGCCTCAGGACGGCTGGCTACACCTTC.

This chain connects TRBV7-2 to TRBJ2-5; D gene ambiguous. The CDR3 length is 13 residues. V was trimmed by 2 bases and J by 5 bases, leaving 9 bases between them. Germline CDR1 is SGHTA and CDR2 is FQGNSA. The CDR3 coding sequence is TGTGCCAGCAGCTTAACCTCGGCGGAGACCCAGTACTTC. It codes for CASSLTSAETQYF.

This chain joins TRBV4-2 and TRBJ1-2; 7 positions match TRBD1. The CDR3 has 20 amino acids. Germline CDR1 is LGHNA and CDR2 is YNFKEQ. The ends lost 0 bases at V and 0 bases at J; junction bases unmatched: 16. CDR3 DNA sequence: TGTGCCAGCAGCCAAGATTTAACAGGGGCCGCCGGAAGAGCTAACTATGGCTACACCTTC. Its protein is CASSQDLTGAAGRANYGYTF.

This clone was recorded only once. The V call is TRBV10-3, the J call TRBJ1-2; D may be TRBD1 (6 bases). Germline V CDR1 and CDR2: ENHRY, SYGVKD. Trimming shortened V by 5 bases and J by 4 bases, and 20 bases separated the two germline ends. This CDR3 has 16 amino acids. The DNA for the CDR3 is TGTGCCATCAGTAGGGGAACCGAGACAGGCATCTATGGCTACACCTTC. It specifies CAISRGTETGIYGYTF.

The chain links TRBV6-1 to TRBJ1-5; no firm D call. Germline loops: CDR1 MNHNS, CDR2 SASEGT. The CDR3 runs 14 residues. Trimming removed 2 bases at V and 8 bases at J, with 13 bases between. In DNA, the CDR3 is TGTGCCAGCAGTGAACAGACGGTCGGTGAGCCCCAGCATTTT. Residues: CASSEQTVGEPQHF.

The genes are TRBV19 and TRBJ2-7; 9 positions match TRBD1. Germline CDR1 and CDR2: LNHDA and SQIVND (reference sequence). The CDR3 length is 18 residues. V dropped 1 base and J dropped 1; count of bases not matched to a gene: 11. For the CDR3, the DNA is TGTGCCAGTAGTATAGCTTATTCGGGACAGGGAGGTTCCTACGAGCAGTACTTC. Translating gives CASSIAYSGQGGSYEQYF.

This chain links TRBV5-5 with TRBJ2-2; the D gene is possibly TRBD1 (5 bases). CDR1 is SGHKS, CDR2 YYEKEE, per germline (reference sequence). The ends were cut back, 1 base at V and 0 bases at J, with 10 bases in the middle. The CDR3 spans 16 residues. The CDR3 nucleotides are TGTGCCAGCAGCTTGTCTGGCAGGGCGAACACCGGGGAGCTGTTTTTT. Its translation is CASSLSGRANTGELFF.